The following is a T cell receptor (beta chain) sequence with its context. What it binds is not known. With a much larger clone just one base away, this may be a read error. A second PCR, run for about 7 to 11 cycles, used a sample-barcoded 5' primer plus a J-beta primer mix. TCRdb independently ran MiXCR on the 5' RACE reads; one entry per CDR3 protein. The sample yields fewer than 750,000 distinct CDR3 sequences, 45% to 60% seen once. The source of the sample is a study of blood T cells in healthy people across ages. Study observations and caveats: Diversity of TCR beta per million T cells declined in a roughly linear way with age.

Sequenced input: blood. The origin of this receptor is a woman aged 80 or older in good health.

The CDR3 coding sequence is TGTGCCAGCAGTTACACGAGGGGGAATGAAAAACTGTTTTTT. Its translation: CASSYTRGNEKLFF. J is TRBJ1-4 and V is TRBV6-5; possibly TRBD1 for D (6 bases). Germline V gene lookup returns CDR1 MNHEY and CDR2 SVGAGI. Trimming took 2 bases from V and 5 from J, leaving 9 bases between them. The CDR3 extends over 14 amino acids.